This TCR beta chain was obtained from a study of CD8 T cells in ankylosing spondylitis. Using its own MiXCR run on the 5' RACE reads, TCRdb lists one record per CDR3 protein. The sample lists around 150,000 distinct CDR3 sequences, approximately 7.4% seen once, with roughly 12% in the top ten. This clonotype was found many times. The source is a female donor with ankylosing spondylitis or in good health (not recorded which). Sequencing was done on a sample of blood, either unsorted or a sorted T cell fraction (not recorded which).

The CDR3 DNA is TGTGCCAGGCGACCAACTATGAACACTGAAGCTTTCTTT. Translation: CARRPTMNTEAFF. The chain links TRBV12-3 or TRBV12-4 to TRBJ1-1, with unresolved D. Trimming shortened V by 9 bases and J by 0 bases, and 11 bases separated the two germline ends. The CDR3 runs 13 residues.